Listed here are 13 T cell receptor beta chains from one sample, sequenced in a study of cytomegalovirus exposure and HLA in healthy donors. The PCR employed 60 Vbeta primers together with 13 Jbeta primers. The data were produced by immunoSEQ multiplex PCR, yet TCRdb's version contains in-frame clones alone and is incomplete. This table holds 95,000 to 150,000 clones, over 70% found once. Sequencing was done on a sample of PBMCs. The receptors come from a woman aged 45-65 years in good health and CMV-seronegative.

V is TRBV9 and J is TRBJ2-7, with D tentatively TRBD2 (5 bases). Deletions cut 0 bases from V and 5 bases from J, with 12 bases between. There are 14 residues in the CDR3. In germline, CDR1 is SGDLS, CDR2 YYNGEE. CDR3 sequence: CASSVVSGSNEQYF. The CDR3 nucleotides are TGTGCCAGCAGCGTAGTGAGCGGCAGCAACGAGCAGTACTTC.

CDR3 in DNA: TGTGCCAGCAGTTCTTCTCGCTACGAGCAGTACTTC. Its protein product is CASSSSRYEQYF. This rearrangement joins TRBV6-6 to TRBJ2-7; D unclear. Germline CDR1 reads MNHNY; CDR2 reads SVGAGI (reference sequence). The CDR3 totals 12 residues. V lost 4 bases and J 3 bases, leaving 7 bases between the germline ends.

The J gene is TRBJ1-2, the V gene TRBV6-1; the D is unclear. V was clipped by 1 base and J by 5 bases, with 14 bases between them. The CDR3 sequence is 15 residues long. CDR1 and CDR2 from the germline V gene are MNHNS and SASEGT. CDR3 bases: TGTGCCAGCAGTGAAGTGTACACCACGGGGTATGGCTACACCTTC. The encoded protein is CASSEVYTTGYGYTF.

The chain recombines TRBV10-3 with TRBJ2-1, with 11 nucleotides matching TRBD1. J gave up 3 bases and V 8 bases, and 3 bases lay outside the gene matches. This CDR3 has 14 amino acids. Germline loops: CDR1 ENHRY, CDR2 SYGVKD. The CDR3 DNA reads as TGTGCCATCGCGGGACAGGGGGACTACAATGAGCAGTTCTTC. Protein product: CAIAGQGDYNEQFF.

The chain uses TRBV5-1 and TRBJ2-2, with D maybe TRBD2 (5 bases). The CDR3 is made up of 14 amino acids. CDR1 is SGHRS, CDR2 YFSETQ, per germline. V gave up 8 bases and J gave up 2 bases, with 13 bases separating them. The CDR3 is CASHTGTNTGELFF. The CDR3 DNA follows: TGCGCCAGTCATACGGGAACTAACACCGGGGAGCTGTTTTTT.

This sequence joins TRBV5-1 and TRBJ2-5, with 12 nucleotides matching TRBD2. The CDR3 has 16 residues. V gave up 4 bases and J gave up 2 bases; unmatched junction bases: 6. Germline loops: CDR1 SGHRS, CDR2 YFSETQ. The CDR3 here is CASSRGLAGLQETQYF. In nucleotides, the CDR3 is TGCGCCAGCAGCCGGGGACTAGCGGGCCTACAAGAGACCCAGTACTTC.

The chain employs TRBV5-1 and TRBJ2-2; no definite D call. The CDR3 is 18 amino acids. Trimming took 0 bases from V and 2 from J, leaving 17 bases between them. The germline CDR1 and CDR2 sequences are SGHRS and YFSETQ. Here the CDR3 DNA reads TGCGCCAGCAGCTTGGCCGGTTTAGCCTCACCCAACACCGGGGAGCTGTTTTTT. Protein sequence: CASSLAGLASPNTGELFF.

The chain is built from TRBV7-9 and TRBJ1-1, with 8 bases that match TRBD1. After removal of 2 bases from V and 7 bases from J, the junction contained 12 bases not matched to a gene. This CDR3 is 16 amino acids long. Per the germline V gene, CDR1 is SEHNR and CDR2 is FQNEAQ (reference sequence). As DNA, the CDR3 is TGTGCCAGCAGCTTACAGGGGGCGCTTCCGAGAATTGAAGCTTTCTTT. Its translation: CASSLQGALPRIEAFF.

V is TRBV9 and J is TRBJ1-6; the D gene is possibly TRBD1 (5 bases). In germline, CDR1 is SGDLS, CDR2 YYNGEE. The length of the CDR3 is 17 residues. The V end lost 0 bases, the J end lost 8 bases, and 18 bases lay between the germline ends. The CDR3 region is CASSVASGGPWDSPLHF. The CDR3 DNA reads as TGTGCCAGCAGCGTAGCTTCCGGGGGACCGTGGGATTCACCCCTCCACTTT.

There are a few counts of this clone. The J gene is TRBJ2-5, the V gene TRBV10-2; 9 positions agree with TRBD2. The junction had 8 bases not matched to a gene; V was cut back by 6 bases and J by 0 bases. Looked up from germline, CDR1 is WSHSY and CDR2 is SAAADI. The CDR3 covers 16 residues. CDR3 nucleotides: TGCGCCAGCAGCCGAGGGGCTAGCGGGAACCAAGAGACCCAGTACTTC. Translating gives CASSRGASGNQETQYF.

The CDR3 sequence: CASGREINEKLFF. The CDR3 nucleotides are TGCGCCAGCGGCCGGGAGATAAATGAAAAACTGTTTTTT. The V and J genes are TRBV5-1 and TRBJ1-4; D gene unclear. The CDR3 loop spans 13 amino acids. Trimming took 7 bases from V and 5 from J, leaving 12 bases between them. Germline CDR1 reads SGHRS; CDR2 reads YFSETQ.

The genes are TRBV30 and TRBJ2-2, with D tentatively TRBD1 (5 bases). The CDR3 contains 10 residues. V dropped 8 bases and J dropped 8 bases, with 9 bases sitting between them. Germline V gives CDR1 GTSNPN, CDR2 SVGIG (reference sequence). CDR3 residues: CAVGPGELFF. The DNA for the CDR3 is TGTGCCGTGGGGCCTGGGGAGCTGTTTTTT.

The genes are TRBV7-3 and TRBJ2-3, with 10 bases identical to TRBD2. This CDR3 spans 17 amino acids. V lost 0 bases to trimming and J lost 0 bases; unmatched junction nucleotides: 3. CDR1 and CDR2 from the germline V gene are SGHTA and FQGTGA. This chain's CDR3 is CASSLTALAGSTDTQYF. The CDR3 bases are TGTGCCAGCAGCTTAACGGCACTAGCGGGGAGCACAGATACGCAGTATTTT.